Listed below are T cell receptor beta chains from one sample, sequenced in a study of OX40 agonist ivuxolimab in advanced cancers. Here immunoSEQ multiplex PCR was the method, and the copy in TCRdb shows in-frame clones only, minus some. Of about 62,000 clones in the sample, more than 65% are singletons; the top ten hold approximately 10%. Sequencing was performed on CD4+ or CD8+ T cells sorted from blood, taken in a trial of the OX40 agonist ivuxolimab. Every receptor here comes from an adult with an advanced solid tumor such as melanoma, head and neck, liver or kidney cancer. The conserved cysteine and the conserved F or W are not part of the CDR3 here.

j_call: TRBJ1-1
cdr3_length: 6
v_call: TRBV12-2
cdr3_aa: AKREAF

j_call: TRBJ1-5
cdr3_length: 11
v_call: TRBV28
cdr3_aa: ASSRPGAQPQH

j_call: TRBJ1-2
cdr3_length: 14
v_call: TRBV29-1
cdr3_aa: SVRLPPGTGTYGYT

j_call: TRBJ2-1
cdr3_length: 10
v_call: TRBV7-2
cdr3_aa: ASSVTGIEQF

j_call: TRBJ2-4
cdr3_length: 13
v_call: TRBV6-6
cdr3_aa: ASSYVRVAKNIQY

j_call: TRBJ2-1
cdr3_length: 10
v_call: TRBV30
cdr3_aa: AWMVRGAEQF

j_call: TRBJ2-1
cdr3_length: 14
v_call: TRBV19
cdr3_aa: ASSIRLSASYNEQF

j_call: TRBJ2-5
cdr3_length: 13
v_call: TRBV5-1
cdr3_aa: ASSLGLAGQETQY

j_call: TRBJ1-2
cdr3_length: 13
v_call: TRBV4-1
cdr3_aa: ASSQDPTINYGYT

j_call: TRBJ2-1
cdr3_length: 9
v_call: TRBV5-5
cdr3_aa: ASSRVNEQF

j_call: TRBJ2-7
cdr3_length: 11
v_call: TRBV5-1
cdr3_aa: ASSYGQGYEQY

j_call: TRBJ2-7
cdr3_length: 10
v_call: TRBV6-6
cdr3_aa: ASSSDRYEQY

j_call: TRBJ1-4
cdr3_length: 11
v_call: TRBV19
cdr3_aa: ASSRATNEKLF

j_call: TRBJ1-1
cdr3_length: 16
v_call: TRBV29-1
cdr3_aa: SVESRGFIPSMNTEAF

j_call: TRBJ1-1
cdr3_length: 11
v_call: TRBV18
cdr3_aa: ASSPPRAVEAF

j_call: TRBJ1-5
cdr3_length: 14
v_call: TRBV15
cdr3_aa: ATSRRRRILNQPQH

j_call: TRBJ2-2
cdr3_length: 13
v_call: TRBV7-9
cdr3_aa: ASSSLRGNTGELF

j_call: TRBJ1-5
cdr3_length: 10
v_call: TRBV28
cdr3_aa: ASSGRGGPQH

j_call: TRBJ2-6
cdr3_length: 14
v_call: TRBV27
cdr3_aa: ASSLGVRAGANVLT

j_call: TRBJ2-1
cdr3_length: 9
v_call: TRBV20-1
cdr3_aa: SAATAGWQF

j_call: TRBJ2-1
cdr3_length: 11
v_call: TRBV10-3
cdr3_aa: AISEERGGEQF

j_call: TRBJ1-1
cdr3_length: 11
v_call: TRBV30
cdr3_aa: AWSGTVNTEAF

j_call: TRBJ2-3
cdr3_length: 13
v_call: TRBV9
cdr3_aa: ASTVGGGSTDTQY

j_call: TRBJ1-1
cdr3_length: 14
v_call: TRBV7-9
cdr3_aa: ASSPGTGGGEDEAF

j_call: TRBJ2-1
cdr3_length: 11
v_call: TRBV27
cdr3_aa: ASSSGSTGSKF

j_call: TRBJ2-5
cdr3_length: 11
v_call: TRBV28
cdr3_aa: ASSLFGGETQY

j_call: .
cdr3_length: 8
v_call: TRBV2
cdr3_aa: ASSVNEQY

j_call: TRBJ2-1
cdr3_length: 11
v_call: TRBV5-5
cdr3_aa: ASSLSPGNEQF

j_call: TRBJ2-1
cdr3_length: 13
v_call: TRBV2
cdr3_aa: ASSDGEVAPGEQF

j_call: TRBJ2-3
cdr3_length: 12
v_call: TRBV27
cdr3_aa: ASCPTGSTDTQY

j_call: TRBJ2-7
cdr3_length: 12
v_call: TRBV27
cdr3_aa: ASTRLAGAYEQY

j_call: TRBJ2-6
cdr3_length: 14
v_call: TRBV7-2
cdr3_aa: ASSLVPNTGANVLT

j_call: TRBJ1-1
cdr3_length: 11
v_call: TRBV7-9
cdr3_aa: ASSFEGSAEAF

j_call: TRBJ2-7
cdr3_length: 11
v_call: TRBV27
cdr3_aa: ASSLGGSYEQY

j_call: TRBJ1-1
cdr3_length: 14
v_call: TRBV7-2
cdr3_aa: ASSPDSWRVSTEAF

j_call: TRBJ1-2
cdr3_length: 12
v_call: TRBV6-4
cdr3_aa: ASSDEGVFNGYT

j_call: TRBJ2-3
cdr3_length: 13
v_call: TRBV5-1
cdr3_aa: ASSLGQGLTDTQY

j_call: TRBJ2-7
cdr3_length: 12
v_call: TRBV27
cdr3_aa: ASSSRTSGSSEY

j_call: TRBJ1-1
cdr3_length: 12
v_call: TRBV29-1
cdr3_aa: SGAAGGLFNEAF

j_call: TRBJ2-7
cdr3_length: 12
v_call: TRBV9
cdr3_aa: ASSLEGITYEQY